This T cell receptor (beta chain) emerged from a study of blood T cell repertoires in COVID-19. Across the study: Samples representing acute and convalescent COVID-19 were sourced from the United States, Italy and Spain.

V lost 0 bases to trimming and J lost 5 bases, with 11 bases between them. Looked up from germline, CDR1 is MNHNY and CDR2 is SVGAGI (reference sequence). The CDR3 loop spans 14 amino acids. Profiled with immunoSEQ multiplex PCR; TCRdb holds only in-frame clones, not every one. The top ten clones hold approximately 5% of a sample with tens of thousands of clones, 85% of them seen once. Input material: peripheral blood. This sequence joins TRBV6-6 and TRBJ2-7; unclear D gene. The receptor comes from a man in his 70s with acute or convalescent COVID-19. CDR3 residues: CASSYSPGWDEQYF. In DNA form, the CDR3 reads TGTGCCAGCAGTTACTCGCCAGGTTGGGACGAGCAGTACTTC.